This T cell receptor (beta chain) came from a study of OX40 agonist ivuxolimab in advanced cancers. Study overall: Clinicians treated patients with ivuxolimab, an agonistic anti-OX40 (CD134) antibody. Patients treated during dose escalation were battling hepatocellular carcinoma, melanoma, renal cell or head and neck cancer.

Points from the study as a whole: Certain nonresponders likewise exhibited a low normalized T-cell clonal expansion.

A note on this clone: Antigen specificity is unknown.

This table comes from immunoSEQ multiplex PCR, and its TCRdb copy is limited to in-frame clones, with some not included. Among tens of thousands of clones, 88% were seen once, and the ten largest hold 2.5% to 3%. The CDR3 consists of 15 residues. Germline V gene sequence: CDR1 SGHRS, CDR2 YFSETQ. Trimming pared 2 bases from V and 0 bases from J, leaving 8 bases between. Systemic immunosuppression or a history of autoimmune disease excluded patients. The sequence came from an adult with an advanced solid tumor such as melanoma, head and neck, liver or kidney cancer. Specimen: CD4+ or CD8+ T cells sorted from blood, collected in a trial of the OX40 agonist ivuxolimab. V usage is TRBV5-1 and J usage is TRBJ1-4; D is perhaps TRBD1 (5 bases). CDR3 coding DNA: TGCGCCAGCAGCTTTGAAGGGGCAACTAATGAAAAACTGTTTTTT. It specifies CASSFEGATNEKLFF.